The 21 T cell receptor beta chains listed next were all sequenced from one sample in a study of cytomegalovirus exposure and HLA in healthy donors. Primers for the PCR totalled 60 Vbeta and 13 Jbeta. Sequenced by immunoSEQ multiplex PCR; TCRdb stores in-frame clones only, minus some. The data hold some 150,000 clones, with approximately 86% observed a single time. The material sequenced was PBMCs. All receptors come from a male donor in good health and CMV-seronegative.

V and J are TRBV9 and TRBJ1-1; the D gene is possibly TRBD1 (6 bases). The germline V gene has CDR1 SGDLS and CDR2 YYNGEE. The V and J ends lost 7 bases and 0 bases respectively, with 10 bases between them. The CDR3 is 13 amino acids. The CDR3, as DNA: TGTGCCAGCTCGACAGGAATGAACACTGAAGCTTTCTTT. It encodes CASSTGMNTEAFF.

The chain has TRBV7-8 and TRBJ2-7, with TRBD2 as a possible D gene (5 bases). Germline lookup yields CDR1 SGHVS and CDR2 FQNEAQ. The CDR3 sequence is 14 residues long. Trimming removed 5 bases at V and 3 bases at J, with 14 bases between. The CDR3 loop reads CASSRYRGNYEQYF. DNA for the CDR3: TGTGCCAGCAGCCGATACCGGGGAAACTACGAGCAGTACTTC.

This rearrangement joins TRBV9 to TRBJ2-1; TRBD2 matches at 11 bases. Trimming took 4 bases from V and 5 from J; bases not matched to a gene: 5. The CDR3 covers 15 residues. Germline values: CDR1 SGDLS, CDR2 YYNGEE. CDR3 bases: TGTGCCAGCAGCCGACTAGCGGGAAATCACAATGAGCAGTTCTTC. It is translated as CASSRLAGNHNEQFF.

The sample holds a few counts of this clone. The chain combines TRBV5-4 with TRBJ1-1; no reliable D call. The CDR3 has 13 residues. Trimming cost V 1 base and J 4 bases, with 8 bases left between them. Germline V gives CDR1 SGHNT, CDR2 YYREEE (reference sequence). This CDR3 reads CASSLPRFTEAFF. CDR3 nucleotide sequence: TGTGCCAGCAGCTTGCCTCGGTTCACTGAAGCTTTCTTT.

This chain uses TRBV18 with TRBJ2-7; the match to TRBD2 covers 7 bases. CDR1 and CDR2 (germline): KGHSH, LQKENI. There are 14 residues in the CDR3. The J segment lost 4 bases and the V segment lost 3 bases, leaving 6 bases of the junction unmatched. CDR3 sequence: CASSPRTSPYEQYF. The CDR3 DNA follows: TGTGCCAGCTCACCGAGGACTAGTCCTTACGAGCAGTACTTC.

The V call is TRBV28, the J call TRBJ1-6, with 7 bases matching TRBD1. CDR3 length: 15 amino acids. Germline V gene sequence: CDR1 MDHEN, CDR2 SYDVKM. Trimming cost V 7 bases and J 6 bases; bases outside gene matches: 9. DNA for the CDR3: TGTGCCAGCAAAACAGGGGAGGTTCTTAATTCACCCCTCCACTTT. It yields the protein CASKTGEVLNSPLHF.

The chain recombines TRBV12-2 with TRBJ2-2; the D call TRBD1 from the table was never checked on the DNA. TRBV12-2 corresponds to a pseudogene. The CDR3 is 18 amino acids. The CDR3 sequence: CASRPHQGTGKATGELFF. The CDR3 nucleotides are TGTGCAAGTCGCCCACATCAGGGGACAGGGAAAGCGACCGGGGAGCTGTTTTTT.

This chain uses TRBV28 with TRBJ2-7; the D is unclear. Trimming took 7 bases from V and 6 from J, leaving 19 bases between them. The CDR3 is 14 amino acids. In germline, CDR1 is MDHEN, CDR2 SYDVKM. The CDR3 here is CASTLRLDALEQYF. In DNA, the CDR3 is TGTGCCAGCACGCTCCGACTCGACGCCCTCGAGCAGTACTTC.

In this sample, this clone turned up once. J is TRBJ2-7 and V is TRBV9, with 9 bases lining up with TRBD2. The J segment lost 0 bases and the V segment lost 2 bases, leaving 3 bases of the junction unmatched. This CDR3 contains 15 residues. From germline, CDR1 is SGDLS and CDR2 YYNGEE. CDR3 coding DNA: TGTGCCAGCAGCGTTTCTAGCGGGGTCTCCTACGAGCAGTACTTC. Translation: CASSVSSGVSYEQYF.

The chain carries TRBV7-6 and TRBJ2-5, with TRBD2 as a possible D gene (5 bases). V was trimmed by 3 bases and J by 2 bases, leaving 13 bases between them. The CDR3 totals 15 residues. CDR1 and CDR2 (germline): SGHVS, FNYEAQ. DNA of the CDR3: TGTGCCAGCAGCTTCCGGGGAACGGGGCAAGAGACCCAGTACTTC. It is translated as CASSFRGTGQETQYF. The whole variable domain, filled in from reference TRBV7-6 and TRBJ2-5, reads GAGVSQSPRYKVTKRGQDVALRCDPISGHVSLYWYRQALGQGPEFLTYFNYEAQQDKSGLPNDRFSAERPEGSISTLTIQRTEQRDSAMYRCASSFRGTGQETQYFGPGTRLLVL.

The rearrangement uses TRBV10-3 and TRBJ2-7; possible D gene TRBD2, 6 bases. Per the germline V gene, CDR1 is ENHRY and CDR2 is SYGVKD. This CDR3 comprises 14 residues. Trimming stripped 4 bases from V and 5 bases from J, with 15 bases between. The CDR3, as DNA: TGTGCCATCAGTGGAGTGGACGGAGGGGACGAGCAGTACTTC. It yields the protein CAISGVDGGDEQYF.

The CDR3 protein is CASSPDRASGNTIYF. The CDR3 DNA reads as TGTGCCAGCAGTCCGGACAGGGCCTCTGGAAACACCATATATTTT. The chain joins TRBV27 to TRBJ1-3; 8 nucleotides match TRBD1. The CDR3 has 15 amino acids. Germline trimming cut 5 bases from V and 0 bases from J; bases unmatched to any gene: 3. Per germline, CDR1 MNHEY and CDR2 SMNVEV (reference sequence).

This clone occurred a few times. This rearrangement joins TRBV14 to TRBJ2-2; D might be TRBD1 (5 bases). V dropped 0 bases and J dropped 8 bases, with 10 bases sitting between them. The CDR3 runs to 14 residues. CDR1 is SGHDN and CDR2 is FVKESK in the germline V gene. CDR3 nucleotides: TGTGCCAGCAGCCAAGATCTCCAGGGTGGGGAGCTGTTTTTT. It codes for CASSQDLQGGELFF.

The CDR3 reads CASSEAGGNQPQHF. As DNA, the CDR3 is TGTGCCAGCAGTGAAGCGGGCGGCAATCAGCCCCAGCATTTT. The V gene is TRBV6-4, the J gene TRBJ1-5; D gene unclear. The V and J ends lost 3 bases and 2 bases respectively, with 8 bases between them. This CDR3 spans 14 amino acids. Germline V lookup: CDR1 MRHNA, CDR2 SNTAGT.

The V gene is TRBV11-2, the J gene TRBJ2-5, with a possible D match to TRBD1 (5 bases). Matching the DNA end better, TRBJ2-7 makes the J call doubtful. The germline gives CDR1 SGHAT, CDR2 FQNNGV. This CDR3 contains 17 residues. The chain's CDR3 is CASSLDSGRASSYEQYF. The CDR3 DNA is TGTGCCAGCAGCTTAGATTCGGGCAGGGCGAGCTCCTACGAGCAGTACTTC.

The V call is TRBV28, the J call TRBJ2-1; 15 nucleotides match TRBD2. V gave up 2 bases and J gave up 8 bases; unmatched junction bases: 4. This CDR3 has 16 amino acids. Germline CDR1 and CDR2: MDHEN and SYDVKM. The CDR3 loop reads CASSLVGLAGGHEQFF. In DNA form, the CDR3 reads TGTGCCAGCAGTTTAGTGGGACTAGCGGGAGGCCATGAGCAGTTCTTC.

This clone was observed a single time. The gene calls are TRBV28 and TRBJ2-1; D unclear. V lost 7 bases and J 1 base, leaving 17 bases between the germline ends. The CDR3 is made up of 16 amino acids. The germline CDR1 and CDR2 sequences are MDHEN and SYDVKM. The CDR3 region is CASTSPSLASYNEQFF. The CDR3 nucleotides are TGTGCCAGCACCTCTCCTAGTCTTGCGTCCTACAATGAGCAGTTCTTC. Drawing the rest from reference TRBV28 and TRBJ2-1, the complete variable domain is DVKVTQSSRYLVKRTGEKVFLECVQDMDHENMFWYRQDPGLGLRLIYFSYDVKMKEKGDIPEGYSVSREKKERFSLILESASTNQTSMYLCASTSPSLASYNEQFFGPGTRLTVL.

The CDR3 loop reads CASSFMRATSVYEQYF. The CDR3 DNA is TGTGCCAGCAGCTTTATGAGGGCGACTAGCGTCTACGAGCAGTACTTC. The gene calls are TRBV7-9 and TRBJ2-7, with 8 bases matching TRBD2. Germline V gene lookup returns CDR1 SEHNR and CDR2 FQNEAQ (reference sequence). There are 16 residues in the CDR3. With 3 bases clipped from V and 3 bases from J, the junction kept 10 bases outside the gene matches.

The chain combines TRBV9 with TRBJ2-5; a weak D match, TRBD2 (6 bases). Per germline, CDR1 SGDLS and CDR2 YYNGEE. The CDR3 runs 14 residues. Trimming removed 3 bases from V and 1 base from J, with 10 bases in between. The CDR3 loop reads CASSEGGAQETQYF. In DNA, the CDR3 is TGTGCCAGCAGCGAGGGAGGAGCCCAAGAGACCCAGTACTTC.

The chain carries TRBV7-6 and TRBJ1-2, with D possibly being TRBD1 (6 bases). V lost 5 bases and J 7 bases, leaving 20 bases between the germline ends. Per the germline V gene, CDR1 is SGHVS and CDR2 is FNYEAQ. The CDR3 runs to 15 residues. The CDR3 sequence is CASSRYRVGNSGYTF. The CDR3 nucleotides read TGTGCCAGCAGCAGATACAGGGTTGGGAATTCTGGCTACACCTTC.

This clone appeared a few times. In DNA, the CDR3 is TGTGCCAGCAGTTACGACGGGGCAGGGGGGTTCTACGAGCAGTACTTC. Translated, it gives CASSYDGAGGFYEQYF. The chain uses TRBV27 and TRBJ2-7; perhaps TRBD1 as D (7 bases). This CDR3 is built from 16 residues. Looked up from germline, CDR1 is MNHEY and CDR2 is SMNVEV (reference sequence). Trimming shortened V by 4 bases and J by 3 bases, and 19 bases separated the two germline ends.